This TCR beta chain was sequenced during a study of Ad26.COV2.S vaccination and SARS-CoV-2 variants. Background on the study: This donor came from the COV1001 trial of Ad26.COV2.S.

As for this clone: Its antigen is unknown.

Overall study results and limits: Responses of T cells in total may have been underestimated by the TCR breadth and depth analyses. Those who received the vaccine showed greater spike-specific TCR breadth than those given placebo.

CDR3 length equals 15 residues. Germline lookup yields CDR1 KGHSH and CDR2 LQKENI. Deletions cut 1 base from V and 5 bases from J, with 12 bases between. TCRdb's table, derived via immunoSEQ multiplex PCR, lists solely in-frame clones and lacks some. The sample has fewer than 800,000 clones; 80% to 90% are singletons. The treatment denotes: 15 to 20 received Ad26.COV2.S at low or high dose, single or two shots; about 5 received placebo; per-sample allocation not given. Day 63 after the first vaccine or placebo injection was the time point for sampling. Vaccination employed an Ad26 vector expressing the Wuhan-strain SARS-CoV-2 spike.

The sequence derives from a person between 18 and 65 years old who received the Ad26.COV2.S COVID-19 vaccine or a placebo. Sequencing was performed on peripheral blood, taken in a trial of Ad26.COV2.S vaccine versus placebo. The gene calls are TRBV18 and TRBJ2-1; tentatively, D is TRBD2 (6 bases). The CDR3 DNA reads TGTGCCAGCTCACCACGGGCTAGCGCAAACAATGAGCAGTTCTTC. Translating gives CASSPRASANNEQFF.